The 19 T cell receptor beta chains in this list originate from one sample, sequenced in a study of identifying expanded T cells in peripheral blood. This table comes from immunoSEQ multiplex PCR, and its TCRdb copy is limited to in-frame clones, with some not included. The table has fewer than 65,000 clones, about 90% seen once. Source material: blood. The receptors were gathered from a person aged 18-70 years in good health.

CDR3: CASSIGGASETQYF. The CDR3 coding sequence is TGTGCCAGTAGTATTGGCGGGGCGTCTGAGACCCAGTACTTC. The rearrangement uses TRBV19 and TRBJ2-5; TRBD2 is a possible D gene (6 bases). The germline V gene has CDR1 LNHDA and CDR2 SQIVND (reference sequence). V was shortened by 3 bases and J by 5 bases, with 13 bases between the two germline ends. The CDR3 extends over 14 amino acids.

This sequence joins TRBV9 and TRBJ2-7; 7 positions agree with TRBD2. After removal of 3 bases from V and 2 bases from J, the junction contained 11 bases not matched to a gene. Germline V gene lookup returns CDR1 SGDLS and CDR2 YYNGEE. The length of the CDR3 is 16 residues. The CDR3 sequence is CASSGPSGGLPYEQYF. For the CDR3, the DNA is TGTGCCAGCAGCGGGCCCTCGGGGGGATTACCCTACGAGCAGTACTTC.

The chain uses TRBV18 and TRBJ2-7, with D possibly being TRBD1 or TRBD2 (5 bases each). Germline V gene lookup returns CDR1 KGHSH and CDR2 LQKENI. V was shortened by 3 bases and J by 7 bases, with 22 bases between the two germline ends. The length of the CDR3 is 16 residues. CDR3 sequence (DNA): TGTGCCAGCTCACCCAGCAGGACACTTGGTCGCGGGGAGCAGTACTTC. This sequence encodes CASSPSRTLGRGEQYF.

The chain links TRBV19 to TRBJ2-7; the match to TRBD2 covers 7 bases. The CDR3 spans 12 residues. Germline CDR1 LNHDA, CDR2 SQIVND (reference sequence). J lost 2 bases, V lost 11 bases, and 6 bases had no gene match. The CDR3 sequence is CASAGGAYEQYF. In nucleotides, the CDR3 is TGTGCCTCGGCTGGGGGGGCCTACGAGCAGTACTTC.

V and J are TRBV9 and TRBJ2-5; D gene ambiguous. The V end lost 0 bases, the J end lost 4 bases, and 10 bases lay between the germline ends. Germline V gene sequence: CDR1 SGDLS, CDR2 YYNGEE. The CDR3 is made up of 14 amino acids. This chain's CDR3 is CASSVVSFGETQYF. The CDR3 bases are TGTGCCAGCAGCGTAGTGAGTTTTGGAGAGACCCAGTACTTC.

The CDR3 bases are TGTGCCAGCAGCCTACCCGCTTGGGGGACAGAGAGCTCTGGGGCCAACGTCCTGACTTTC. Protein sequence: CASSLPAWGTESSGANVLTF. The rearrangement links TRBV4-2 to TRBJ2-6; 7 bases line up with TRBD1. This CDR3 is built from 20 residues. In germline, CDR1 is LGHNA, CDR2 YNFKEQ. V shed 4 bases, J shed 0 bases, and the junction held 15 bases outside the gene matches.

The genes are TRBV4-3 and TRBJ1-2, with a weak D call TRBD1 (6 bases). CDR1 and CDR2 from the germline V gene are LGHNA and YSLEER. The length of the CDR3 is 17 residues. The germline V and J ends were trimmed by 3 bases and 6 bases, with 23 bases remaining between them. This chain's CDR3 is CASSQGLSAEGGHGYTF. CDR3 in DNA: TGCGCCAGCAGCCAGGGTCTTTCGGCAGAGGGGGGTCATGGCTACACCTTC.

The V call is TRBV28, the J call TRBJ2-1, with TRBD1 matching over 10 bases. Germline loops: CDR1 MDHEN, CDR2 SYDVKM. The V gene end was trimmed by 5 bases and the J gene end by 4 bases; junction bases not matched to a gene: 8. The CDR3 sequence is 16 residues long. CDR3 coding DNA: TGTGCCAGCAGTCCCTCCCCGGGACAGGGGTACAATGAGCAGTTCTTC. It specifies CASSPSPGQGYNEQFF.

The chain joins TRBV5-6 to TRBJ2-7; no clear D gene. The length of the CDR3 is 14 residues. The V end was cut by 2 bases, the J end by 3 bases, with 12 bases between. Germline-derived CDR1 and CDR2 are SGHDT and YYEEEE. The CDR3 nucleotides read TGTGCCAGCAGCTTTATGAAGGGCTTCTACGAGCAGTACTTC. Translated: CASSFMKGFYEQYF.

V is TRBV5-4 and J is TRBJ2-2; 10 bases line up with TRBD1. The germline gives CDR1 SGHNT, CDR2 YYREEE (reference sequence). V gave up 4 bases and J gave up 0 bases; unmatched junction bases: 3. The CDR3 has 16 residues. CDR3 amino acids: CASSTGTGANTGELFF. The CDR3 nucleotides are TGTGCCAGCAGCACCGGGACAGGGGCGAACACCGGGGAGCTGTTTTTT. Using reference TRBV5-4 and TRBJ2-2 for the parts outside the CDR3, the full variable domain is ETGVTQSPTHLIKTRGQQVTLRCSSQSGHNTVSWYQQALGQGPQFIFQYYREEENGRGNFPPRFSGLQFPNYSSELNVNALELDDSALYLCASSTGTGANTGELFFGEGSRLTVL.

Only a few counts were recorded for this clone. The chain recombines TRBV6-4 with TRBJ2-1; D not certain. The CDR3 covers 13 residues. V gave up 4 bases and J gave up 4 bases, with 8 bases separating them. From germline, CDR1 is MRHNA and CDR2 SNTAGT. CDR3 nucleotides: TGTGCCAGCAGTGCCGGCACTTACAATGAGCAGTTCTTC. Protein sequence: CASSAGTYNEQFF.

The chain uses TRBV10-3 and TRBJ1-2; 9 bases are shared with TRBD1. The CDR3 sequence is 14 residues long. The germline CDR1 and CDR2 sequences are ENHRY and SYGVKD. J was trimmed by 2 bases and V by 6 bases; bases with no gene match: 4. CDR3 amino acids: CAISGTGKNYGYTF. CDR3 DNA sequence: TGTGCCATCAGCGGGACAGGGAAAAACTATGGCTACACCTTC.

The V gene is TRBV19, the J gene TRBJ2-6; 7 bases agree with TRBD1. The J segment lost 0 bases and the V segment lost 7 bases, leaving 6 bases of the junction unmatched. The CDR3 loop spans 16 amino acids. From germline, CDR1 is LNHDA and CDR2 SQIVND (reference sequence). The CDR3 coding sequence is TGTGCCAGTACCAGACAGGGTCCCTCTGGGGCCAACGTCCTGACTTTC. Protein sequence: CASTRQGPSGANVLTF.

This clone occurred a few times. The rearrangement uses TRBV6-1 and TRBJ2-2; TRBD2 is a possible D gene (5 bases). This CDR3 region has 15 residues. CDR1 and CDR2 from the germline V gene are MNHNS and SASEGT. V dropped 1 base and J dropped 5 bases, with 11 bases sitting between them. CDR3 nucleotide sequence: TGTGCCAGCAGTGAAGGACATGGAGGAACCGGGGAGCTGTTTTTT. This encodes CASSEGHGGTGELFF.

The CDR3 bases are TGCAGCGTTGGGGGGGTCTGGGCAGATACGCAGTATTTT. This gives the protein CSVGGVWADTQYF. The chain has TRBV29-1 and TRBJ2-3, with D possibly TRBD2 on 6 matching bases. The length of the CDR3 is 13 residues. CDR1 is SQVTM and CDR2 is ANQGSEA in the germline V gene. V was pared by 4 bases and J by 4 bases, with 12 bases between.

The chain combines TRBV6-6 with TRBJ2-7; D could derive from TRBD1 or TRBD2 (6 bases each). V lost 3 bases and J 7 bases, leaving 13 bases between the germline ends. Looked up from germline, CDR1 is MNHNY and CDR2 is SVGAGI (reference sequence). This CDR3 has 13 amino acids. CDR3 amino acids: CASSYSGAGEQYF. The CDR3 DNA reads TGTGCCAGCAGTTATTCGGGGGCTGGGGAGCAGTACTTC.

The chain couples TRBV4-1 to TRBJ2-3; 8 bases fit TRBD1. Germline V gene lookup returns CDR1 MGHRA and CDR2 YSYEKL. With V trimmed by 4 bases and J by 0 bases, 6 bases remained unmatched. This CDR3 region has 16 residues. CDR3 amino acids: CASSRLGQESTDTQYF. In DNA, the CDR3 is TGCGCCAGCAGCCGCCTGGGACAGGAGAGCACAGATACGCAGTATTTT.

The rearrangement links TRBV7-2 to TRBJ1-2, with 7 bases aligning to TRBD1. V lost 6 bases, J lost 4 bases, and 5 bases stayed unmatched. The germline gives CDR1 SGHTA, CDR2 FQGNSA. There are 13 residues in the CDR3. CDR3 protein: CASRRRQGYGYTF. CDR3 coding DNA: TGTGCCAGCAGGCGCCGACAGGGCTATGGCTACACCTTC.

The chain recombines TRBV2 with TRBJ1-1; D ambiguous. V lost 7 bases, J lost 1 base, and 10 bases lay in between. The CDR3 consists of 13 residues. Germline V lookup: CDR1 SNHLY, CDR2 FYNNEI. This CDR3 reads CASTELENTEAFF. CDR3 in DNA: TGTGCCAGCACAGAACTAGAGAACACTGAAGCTTTCTTT.